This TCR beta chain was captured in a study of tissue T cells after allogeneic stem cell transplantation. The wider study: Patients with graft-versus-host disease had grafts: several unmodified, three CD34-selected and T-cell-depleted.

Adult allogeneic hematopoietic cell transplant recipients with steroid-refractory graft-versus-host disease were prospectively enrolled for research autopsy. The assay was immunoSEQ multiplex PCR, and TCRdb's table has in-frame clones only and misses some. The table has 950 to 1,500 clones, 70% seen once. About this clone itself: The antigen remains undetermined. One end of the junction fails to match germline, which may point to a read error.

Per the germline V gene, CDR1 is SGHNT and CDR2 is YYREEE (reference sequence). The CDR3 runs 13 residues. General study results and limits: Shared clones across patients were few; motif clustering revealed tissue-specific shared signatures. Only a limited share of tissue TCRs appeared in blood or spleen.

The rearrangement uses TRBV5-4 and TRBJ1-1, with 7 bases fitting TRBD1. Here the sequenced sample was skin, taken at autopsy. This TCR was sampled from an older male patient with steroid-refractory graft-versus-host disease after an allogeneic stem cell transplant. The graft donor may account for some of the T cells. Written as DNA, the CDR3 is TGTGCCAGCAGTTTGGACAGGTACACTGAAGCTTTCTTT. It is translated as CASSLDRYTEAFF.